The 20 T cell receptor beta chains listed next were all sequenced from one sample in a study of CD8 T cells in ankylosing spondylitis. Each CDR3 protein is one row after TCRdb ran MiXCR on the 5' RACE reads. This repertoire shows about 190,000 distinct CDR3 sequences, over 10% found once; its top ten account for roughly 11%. Material: blood, either unsorted or a sorted T cell fraction (not recorded which). These receptors originate from a female donor with ankylosing spondylitis or in good health (not recorded which).

This clonotype has at least ten counts. V gene TRBV5-1 combines with J gene TRBJ2-3; D uncertain. Germline V gene sequence: CDR1 SGHRS, CDR2 YFSETQ. The CDR3 sequence is 12 residues long. Trimming stripped 3 bases from V and 6 bases from J, with 8 bases between. CDR3 bases: TGCGCCAGCAGCTCCGGTTTGGATACGCAGTATTTT. Translation gives CASSSGLDTQYF.

Turning to this clonotype: A much larger clone sits a single nucleotide away, making a read error possible. The CDR3 coding sequence is TGTGCCTGCCCCCGACAGGGATTTTACAATGAGCAGTTCTTC. It encodes CACPRQGFYNEQFF. The chain carries TRBV7-9 and TRBJ2-1, with TRBD1 identical over 7 bases. The CDR3 sequence is 14 residues long. Germline-derived CDR1 and CDR2 are SEHNR and FQNEAQ (reference sequence). V gave up 11 bases and J gave up 4 bases; unmatched junction bases: 11. Together with reference TRBV7-9 and TRBJ2-1, the CDR3 gives the full variable domain: DTGVSQNPRHKITKRGQNVTFRCDPISEHNRLYWYRQTLGQGPEFLTYFQNEAQLEKSRLLSDRFSAERPKGSFSTLEIQRTEQGDSAMYLCACPRQGFYNEQFFGPGTRLTVL.

As to this clonotype: This may stem from a read error, because a much larger clone lies one nucleotide away. CDR3 in amino acids: CASSEYFPLSPYNEQFF. The CDR3, as DNA: TGTGCCAGCAGTGAATATTTCCCCTTAAGCCCCTACAATGAGCAGTTCTTC. The rearrangement joins TRBV25-1 to TRBJ2-1, with D unresolved. Looked up from germline, CDR1 is MGHDK and CDR2 is SYGVNS. The germline V and J ends were trimmed by 0 bases and 2 bases, with 14 bases remaining between them. This CDR3 spans 17 amino acids. Complete variable domain (other parts from reference TRBV25-1 and TRBJ2-1): EADIYQTPRYLVIGTGKKITLECSQTMGHDKMYWYQQDPGMELHLIHYSYGVNSTEKGDLSSESTVSRIRTEHFPLTLESARPSHTSQYLCASSEYFPLSPYNEQFFGPGTRLTVL.

V and J are TRBV6-5 and TRBJ2-1; D is undetermined. This CDR3 is 12 amino acids long. Germline values: CDR1 MNHEY, CDR2 SVGAGI. With 5 bases removed from V and 6 bases from J, the gap between germline ends came to 8 bases. Here the CDR3 reads CASSNPTNEQFF. The CDR3 region has the DNA TGTGCCAGCAGTAATCCTACCAATGAGCAGTTCTTC.

The V and J genes are TRBV19 and TRBJ2-7, with D tentatively TRBD2 (5 bases). CDR3 size: 13 residues. CDR1 LNHDA and CDR2 SQIVND come from the germline V gene (reference sequence). The ends were cut back, 3 bases at V and 9 bases at J, with 15 bases in the middle. The CDR3 DNA reads as TGTGCCAGTAGTATCTCCTCGGGGAAGCGGCAGTACTTC. This gives the protein CASSISSGKRQYF.

At least ten counts were recorded for this clonotype. The chain has TRBV4-2 and TRBJ2-2, with D unclear. V shed 4 bases and J shed 4 bases, with 10 bases lying between them. The V gene's germline CDR1 is LGHNA and CDR2 YNFKEQ. The CDR3 is 14 amino acids. Here the CDR3 reads CASSPLGSTGELFF. CDR3 DNA: TGTGCCAGCAGCCCCCTGGGATCCACCGGGGAGCTGTTTTTT.

In its sample, this clonotype was seen many times. CDR3 residues: CASSANVLAGGNEQYF. CDR3 bases: TGCGCCAGCAGCGCCAACGTTCTAGCGGGAGGGAACGAGCAGTACTTC. This sequence joins TRBV5-1 and TRBJ2-7; 12 bases match TRBD2. CDR1 is SGHRS, CDR2 YFSETQ, per germline. The CDR3 contains 16 residues. The V segment lost 4 bases and the J segment 5 bases; nucleotides outside the gene matches: 10.

There are many counts of this clonotype. CDR3 bases: TGTGCCAGCAGCGTGGGACTAGCGGTGAACACCGGGGAGCTGTTTTTT. This encodes CASSVGLAVNTGELFF. The gene calls are TRBV9 and TRBJ2-2, with 11 nucleotides matching TRBD2. Germline trimming cut 2 bases from V and 1 base from J; bases unmatched to any gene: 1. The CDR3 has 16 residues. Germline CDR1 and CDR2: SGDLS and YYNGEE. Full variable domain (outside the CDR3, taken from reference TRBV9 and TRBJ2-2): DSGVTQTPKHLITATGQRVTLRCSPRSGDLSVYWYQQSLDQGLQFLIQYYNGEERAKGNILERFSAQQFPDLHSELNLSSLELGDSALYFCASSVGLAVNTGELFFGEGSRLTVL.

Many counts were recorded for this clonotype. The rearrangement joins TRBV5-1 to TRBJ2-7; no definite D call. V was trimmed by 2 bases and J by 3 bases, leaving 6 bases between them. The CDR3 contains 12 residues. Per the germline V gene, CDR1 is SGHRS and CDR2 is YFSETQ. The CDR3: CASSFNLYEQYF. In DNA, the CDR3 is TGCGCCAGCAGCTTCAACCTCTACGAGCAGTACTTC. Full variable domain (outside the CDR3, taken from reference TRBV5-1 and TRBJ2-7): KAGVTQTPRYLIKTRGQQVTLSCSPISGHRSVSWYQQTPGQGLQFLFEYFSETQRNKGNFPGRFSGRQFSNSRSEMNVSTLELGDSALYLCASSFNLYEQYFGPGTRLTVT.

This clonotype was seen many times. This chain uses TRBV3-1 with TRBJ1-1, with D perhaps TRBD1 (5 bases). This CDR3 comprises 14 residues. Trimming stripped 8 bases from V and 0 bases from J, with 13 bases between. In germline, CDR1 is LGHDT, CDR2 YNNKEL (reference sequence). CDR3 amino acids: CASWKAGMNTEAFF. CDR3 nucleotide sequence: TGTGCCAGCTGGAAGGCAGGGATGAACACTGAAGCTTTCTTT.

This clonotype has ten or more counts. The rearrangement links TRBV28 to TRBJ2-7; D remains ambiguous. The CDR3 is 14 amino acids. With 2 bases removed from V and 5 bases from J, the gap between germline ends came to 13 bases. The germline CDR1 and CDR2 sequences are MDHEN and SYDVKM. The CDR3 here is CASSLNGARHEQYF. In DNA, the CDR3 is TGTGCCAGCAGTTTAAACGGTGCTAGGCACGAGCAGTACTTC.

To note about this clonotype: A single base separates this from a much larger clone, so it may be a read error. The J gene is TRBJ1-2, the V gene TRBV12-3 or TRBV12-4; no reliable D call. The germline V and J ends were trimmed by 0 bases and 6 bases, with 14 bases remaining between them. The CDR3 consists of 15 residues. The CDR3 loop is CASSLALGKEDGYTF. CDR3 coding DNA: TGTGCCAGCAGTTTAGCGCTCGGCAAGGAGGATGGCTACACCTTC.

The chain recombines TRBV6-2 or TRBV6-3 with TRBJ2-1; D may be TRBD1 or TRBD2 (5 bases each). The V end lost 4 bases, the J end lost 1 base, and 14 bases lay between the germline ends. Germline loops: CDR1 MNHEY, CDR2 SVGEGT. CDR3 length: 16 residues. Written as DNA, the CDR3 is TGTGCCAGCAGTTGGGGGTTGGGCGGTTCCTACAATGAGCAGTTCTTC. Translated, it gives CASSWGLGGSYNEQFF.

This clonotype was recorded many times. The J gene is TRBJ2-7, the V gene TRBV27, with D tentatively TRBD1 (5 bases). The CDR3 totals 18 residues. Trimming removed 4 bases at V and 0 bases at J, with 22 bases between. Germline-derived CDR1 and CDR2 are MNHEY and SMNVEV (reference sequence). The CDR3 DNA reads as TGTGCCAGCAGTTCTTCAGGGATTCCCTTCATTAGCTCCTACGAGCAGTACTTC. Amino acids: CASSSSGIPFISSYEQYF.

This clonotype was seen ten or more times. This chain uses TRBV28 with TRBJ2-2; 8 nucleotides agree with TRBD2. Per germline, CDR1 MDHEN and CDR2 SYDVKM. The V and J ends lost 2 bases and 6 bases, in that order; junction bases with no gene match: 2. This CDR3 comprises 14 residues. The CDR3 region is CASSLSGSSGELFF. The CDR3 DNA reads as TGTGCCAGCAGTTTAAGCGGGAGCTCCGGGGAGCTGTTTTTT.

The gene calls are TRBV28 and TRBJ1-3; no clear D gene. Germline values: CDR1 MDHEN, CDR2 SYDVKM. V lost 4 bases and J 0 bases, leaving 7 bases between the germline ends. The CDR3 extends over 14 amino acids. The DNA for the CDR3 is TGTGCCAGCAGTTCGCTGGACTCTGGAAACACCATATATTTT. Translating it yields CASSSLDSGNTIYF.

This clonotype was recorded at least ten times. This chain joins TRBV3-1 and TRBJ2-1, with TRBD2 matching over 11 bases. Germline V gene sequence: CDR1 LGHDT, CDR2 YNNKEL (reference sequence). The V segment lost 6 bases and the J segment 5 bases; nucleotides outside the gene matches: 6. The CDR3 length is 15 residues. The CDR3 loop reads CASRQGLAVNNEQFF. DNA for the CDR3: TGTGCCAGCAGACAGGGACTAGCGGTCAACAATGAGCAGTTCTTC.

For this clonotype: A much larger clone sits a single nucleotide away, making a read error possible. The chain combines TRBV5-1 with TRBJ1-1; no definite D call. Per germline, CDR1 SGHRS and CDR2 YFSETQ. Deletions cut 4 bases from V and 3 bases from J, with 22 bases between. This CDR3 is built from 17 residues. This CDR3 reads CASSPHSGGEIDTEAFF. CDR3 DNA sequence: TGCGCCAGCAGCCCTCATTCCGGAGGAGAGATCGACACTGAAGCTTTCTTT.

V gene TRBV6-6 combines with J gene TRBJ2-7; D call uncertain. V lost 6 bases and J lost 2, with 8 bases in between. This CDR3 is built from 12 residues. CDR1 is MNHNY and CDR2 is SVGAGI in the germline V gene (reference sequence). The chain's CDR3 is CASRTVAYEQYF. The CDR3 region has the DNA TGTGCCAGCAGGACGGTGGCCTACGAGCAGTACTTC.

This clonotype came up many times. The chain has TRBV7-2 and TRBJ1-1, with D uncertain. Germline assignment: CDR1 SGHTA and CDR2 FQGNSA. This CDR3 is 14 amino acids long. The germline V and J ends were trimmed by 1 base and 0 bases, with 6 bases remaining between them. This CDR3 reads CASSLESVNTEAFF. Here the CDR3 DNA reads TGTGCCAGCAGCTTAGAGTCCGTGAACACTGAAGCTTTCTTT.